This TCR beta chain was sequenced for a study of blood T cell repertoires in COVID-19. About the research overall: Acute and convalescent COVID-19 samples came from the United States, Italy and Spain.

Authors' methods: Reference gene primers were amplified, and this amplification served to estimate nucleated cell counts. Sequenced by immunoSEQ multiplex PCR; TCRdb stores in-frame clones only, minus some. Clone size and V and J calls were adopted from that table, with D and trimming inferred from the DNA. Here the sample spans under 100,000 clones, around nine tenths being singletons. A note on this clone: At one boundary the junction diverges from the germline segment, which might be a read error.

CDR3 length equals 15 residues. CDR1 MNHEY and CDR2 SMNVEV come from the germline V gene (reference sequence). J is TRBJ2-7 and V is TRBV27, with 8 bases identical to TRBD2. Sample: peripheral blood. The TCR comes from a woman in her 70s with acute or convalescent COVID-19. The CDR3 coding sequence is TGTGCCAGCAGTTCCGGAGCTAGCGGGTTACGCATACCGCACTTC. This codes for CASSSGASGLRIPHF.